Following are 22 T cell receptor beta chains from one sample sequenced in a study of blood T cell repertoires in COVID-19. Assay used: immunoSEQ multiplex PCR; TCRdb lists only in-frame clones, some missing. The sample yields approximately 210,000 clones, roughly 94% seen once. Sequencing input: peripheral blood. Receptor source: a man younger than 45 with acute or convalescent COVID-19.

J is TRBJ2-7 and V is TRBV25-1, with 8 bases lining up with TRBD2. The V gene end was trimmed by 6 bases and the J gene end by 6 bases; junction bases not matched to a gene: 7. Germline V gives CDR1 MGHDK, CDR2 SYGVNS. This CDR3 contains 13 residues. This CDR3 is CASSSGRLGEQYF. CDR3 sequence (DNA): TGTGCCAGCAGCAGCGGGAGACTAGGCGAGCAGTACTTC.

The CDR3: CASSPAGRVVTGELFF. The CDR3 bases are TGCGCCAGCAGTCCCGCCGGGAGAGTTGTCACCGGGGAGCTGTTTTTT. The chain couples TRBV5-1 to TRBJ2-2; D may be TRBD2 (6 bases). V was cut by 5 bases and J by 4 bases, with 18 bases left in between. Germline values: CDR1 SGHRS, CDR2 YFSETQ. The CDR3 runs 16 residues.

The V and J genes are TRBV7-3 and TRBJ2-3, with 10 positions matching TRBD1. V gave up 5 bases and J gave up 8 bases; unmatched junction bases: 10. The CDR3 runs 15 residues. CDR1 is SGHTA, CDR2 FQGTGA, per germline. CDR3 coding DNA: TGTGCCAGCAGCCCCACCGGGACAGGGGATTTTACGCAGTATTTT. This encodes CASSPTGTGDFTQYF.

The chain recombines TRBV5-1 with TRBJ2-1; a possible D gene is TRBD1 (5 bases). There are 14 residues in the CDR3. CDR1 is SGHRS and CDR2 is YFSETQ in the germline V gene. V shed 0 bases and J shed 7 bases, with 11 bases lying between them. CDR3 loop: CASSLGQGNNEQFF. DNA for the CDR3: TGCGCCAGCAGCTTGGGTCAGGGAAATAATGAGCAGTTCTTC.

This clone was seen once. The chain employs TRBV7-8 and TRBJ2-7; 9 positions match TRBD2. The CDR3 is 16 amino acids. V trimming: 7 bases; J trimming: 2 bases; junction bases outside the gene matches: 12. Germline lookup yields CDR1 SGHVS and CDR2 FQNEAQ. CDR3 sequence: CASNGGRDDGPYEQYF. CDR3 nucleotides: TGTGCCAGCAACGGCGGGAGGGATGATGGCCCCTACGAGCAGTACTTC.

V and J are TRBV2 and TRBJ2-5; 8 bases align to TRBD2. V gave up 6 bases and J gave up 6 bases; unmatched junction bases: 9. The CDR3 loop spans 14 amino acids. The germline V gene encodes CDR1 SNHLY and CDR2 FYNNEI. CDR3 nucleotide sequence: TGTGCCAGCAGCGGGGGGGTGGTCCCGCAGACCCAGTACTTC. Protein product: CASSGGVVPQTQYF.

The gene calls are TRBV7-6 and TRBJ2-7; perhaps TRBD1 as D (5 bases). The CDR3 extends over 16 amino acids. In germline, CDR1 is SGHVS, CDR2 FNYEAQ. The V end lost 5 bases, the J end lost 4 bases, and 21 bases lay between the germline ends. CDR3 residues: CASSPQRAGKGYEQYF. CDR3 DNA: TGTGCCAGCAGCCCCCAACGTGCAGGGAAGGGATACGAGCAGTACTTC.

The gene calls are TRBV27 and TRBJ1-2; TRBD1 agrees at 7 bases. This CDR3 has 13 amino acids. CDR1 is MNHEY, CDR2 SMNVEV, per germline (reference sequence). Unmatched junction bases numbered 8, after V lost 5 bases and J lost 8 bases. The CDR3 DNA is TGTGCCAGCAGTCGAGACAGGGTCGGCGGCTACACCTTC. It translates to CASSRDRVGGYTF.

The rearrangement joins TRBV6-5 to TRBJ1-2; perhaps TRBD1 as D (5 bases). The V end lost 10 bases, the J end lost 0 bases, and 6 bases lay between the germline ends. The germline CDR1 and CDR2 sequences are MNHEY and SVGAGI. This CDR3 is built from 11 residues. The chain's CDR3 is CAIQANYGYTF. The CDR3 bases are TGTGCCATACAGGCTAACTATGGCTACACCTTC.

The CDR3 is CASTPLGARDKNTGELFF. Here the CDR3 DNA reads TGTGCCAGCACCCCCCTCGGGGCCCGGGACAAAAACACCGGGGAGCTGTTTTTT. The rearrangement uses TRBV5-4 and TRBJ2-2, with D perhaps TRBD1 (6 bases). CDR3 length: 18 amino acids. Trimming removed 6 bases from V and 2 bases from J, with 23 bases in between. CDR1 is SGHNT and CDR2 is YYREEE in the germline V gene (reference sequence).

This clone was counted a few times. The chain couples TRBV19 to TRBJ1-2; TRBD1 aligns across 7 bases. The length of the CDR3 is 14 residues. Losses at the gene ends were 2 bases for V and 3 bases for J; bases not matched to a gene: 3. Germline CDR1 is LNHDA and CDR2 is SQIVND (reference sequence). CDR3 amino acids: CASSIRQGDYGYTF. The DNA of the CDR3 is TGTGCCAGTAGTATACGACAGGGTGACTATGGCTACACCTTC.

The V and J genes are TRBV11-2 and TRBJ2-7; D is perhaps TRBD2 (5 bases). The CDR3 is made up of 17 amino acids. V was cut by 3 bases and J by 2 bases, with 20 bases left in between. Germline V gives CDR1 SGHAT, CDR2 FQNNGV. The CDR3 spells CASSFPRSGVVTYEQYF. Written as DNA, the CDR3 is TGTGCCAGCAGCTTTCCACGGAGCGGAGTGGTTACCTACGAGCAGTACTTC. Based on the CDR3 plus reference TRBV11-2 and TRBJ2-7, the full variable domain is EAGVAQSPRYKIIEKRQSVAFWCNPISGHATLYWYQQILGQGPKLLIQFQNNGVVDDSQLPKDRFSAERLKGVDSTLKIQPAKLEDSAVYLCASSFPRSGVVTYEQYFGPGTRLTVT.

The chain is built from TRBV11-1 and TRBJ1-4; D call uncertain. This CDR3 is 13 amino acids long. The V and J ends lost 2 bases and 7 bases respectively, with 8 bases between them. Germline lookup yields CDR1 SGHAT and CDR2 FQDESV (reference sequence). CDR3 residues: CASSLFRGEKLFF. The CDR3 nucleotides are TGTGCCAGCAGCTTATTTCGGGGTGAAAAACTGTTTTTT.

This chain connects TRBV3-1 (or the pseudogene TRBV3-2) to TRBJ1-2, with TRBD1 as a possible D gene (5 bases). Germline V gene data show CDR1 as LGHDT and CDR2 as YNNKEL (reference sequence). This CDR3 spans 16 amino acids. V was pared by 7 bases and J by 2 bases, with 20 bases between. CDR3 loop: CASTLRGGVANYGYTF. The CDR3, as DNA: TGTGCCAGCACCTTGCGGGGGGGGGTAGCGAACTATGGCTACACCTTC.

The chain has TRBV30 and TRBJ1-4; TRBD1 aligns across 9 bases. Trimming cost V 2 bases and J 0 bases; bases outside gene matches: 4. This CDR3 contains 16 residues. Looked up from germline, CDR1 is GTSNPN and CDR2 is SVGIG (reference sequence). This CDR3 reads CAWSMGQGSTNEKLFF. The CDR3 region has the DNA TGTGCCTGGAGTATGGGACAGGGCTCAACTAATGAAAAACTGTTTTTT.

The rearrangement uses TRBV28 and TRBJ2-7; 10 nucleotides match TRBD1. Germline CDR1 reads MDHEN; CDR2 reads SYDVKM. After removal of 8 bases from V and 2 bases from J, the junction contained 6 bases not matched to a gene. This CDR3 comprises 14 residues. The CDR3 spells CASFRTGGAYEQYF. In nucleotides, the CDR3 is TGTGCCAGCTTCAGGACAGGGGGGGCCTACGAGCAGTACTTC.

The rearrangement uses TRBV18 and TRBJ1-2; D possibly corresponds to TRBD1 (6 bases). The germline V gene encodes CDR1 KGHSH and CDR2 LQKENI. The CDR3 has 14 residues. The V end was cut by 6 bases, the J end by 3 bases, with 14 bases between. The CDR3 sequence: CASSRDTSDYGYTF. Here the CDR3 DNA reads TGTGCCAGCTCCAGGGACACGTCCGACTATGGCTACACCTTC.

This clone was recorded only once. V and J are TRBV9 and TRBJ1-6, with D possibly being TRBD1 (6 bases). V lost 0 bases, J lost 10 bases, and 11 bases lay in between. Germline CDR1 and CDR2: SGDLS and YYNGEE. The CDR3 covers 14 residues. For the CDR3, the DNA is TGTGCCAGCAGCGTAGAGGGGGTTTACTCACCCCTCCACTTT. As protein: CASSVEGVYSPLHF. Full variable domain (rest looked up from reference TRBV9 and TRBJ1-6): DSGVTQTPKHLITATGQRVTLRCSPRSGDLSVYWYQQSLDQGLQFLIQYYNGEERAKGNILERFSAQQFPDLHSELNLSSLELGDSALYFCASSVEGVYSPLHFGNGTRLTVT.

This sequence joins TRBV27 and TRBJ1-6; 8 positions agree with TRBD1. Germline V gives CDR1 MNHEY, CDR2 SMNVEV (reference sequence). The CDR3 runs to 14 residues. The V and J ends lost 6 bases and 7 bases, in that order; junction bases with no gene match: 5. The CDR3 bases are TGTGCCAGCAGGGACAGGGCCAAAAATTCACCCCTCCACTTT. Residues: CASRDRAKNSPLHF.

V and J are TRBV7-9 and TRBJ1-2; D unclear. V lost 0 bases and J 1 base, leaving 12 bases between the germline ends. Per the germline V gene, CDR1 is SEHNR and CDR2 is FQNEAQ (reference sequence). The CDR3 extends over 16 amino acids. The CDR3 DNA reads TGTGCCAGCAGCTTAGCCTGGGCCTCGGATAACTATGGCTACACCTTC. Protein sequence: CASSLAWASDNYGYTF.

About this clone itself: In the same sample, other DNA sequences code for this CDR3. The V call is TRBV7-3, the J call TRBJ1-2; TRBD1 aligns across 8 bases. Looked up from germline, CDR1 is SGHTA and CDR2 is FQGTGA. V lost 5 bases to trimming and J lost 8 bases; unmatched junction nucleotides: 7. The CDR3 extends over 13 amino acids. Here the CDR3 reads CASSLDRVGGYTF. Written as DNA, the CDR3 is TGTGCCAGCAGCCTGGACAGGGTAGGAGGCTACACCTTC.

The chain recombines TRBV2 with TRBJ2-7; D possibly corresponds to TRBD1 (6 bases). Germline V gene sequence: CDR1 SNHLY, CDR2 FYNNEI. CDR3 length: 14 amino acids. The germline V and J ends were trimmed by 7 bases and 4 bases, with 17 bases remaining between them. The CDR3 loop is CASKLAQGDYEQYF. The CDR3 nucleotides read TGTGCCAGCAAGTTGGCACAGGGAGATTACGAGCAGTACTTC.